This TCR beta chain is from a study of OX40 agonist ivuxolimab in advanced cancers. About the study: A male proportion of 70% to 90% was recorded, with mean age approximately 57 years and range roughly 23 to 79. Whole-study results and caveats: More expanded clones were found, on average, in CD8+ than in CD4+ T cells.

Note on this clone: Its matching antigen is unknown.

Trimming at V came to 5 bases and at J to 3 bases, leaving 13 bases not matched to a gene. CDR1 and CDR2 (germline): SGHNT, YYREEE (reference sequence). This CDR3 is built from 17 residues. The repertoire was sequenced with immunoSEQ multiplex PCR; TCRdb's copy has only in-frame clones and lacks some. This table has approximately 61,000 clones, about 82% appearing once. This chain links TRBV5-4 with TRBJ1-4; 7 positions agree with TRBD1. This specimen was CD4+ or CD8+ T cells sorted from blood, taken in a trial of the OX40 agonist ivuxolimab. This clonotype was sampled from an adult with an advanced solid tumor such as melanoma, head and neck, liver or kidney cancer. Here the CDR3 reads CASSQSQGYPSNEKLFF. The CDR3 DNA reads as TGTGCCAGCAGTCAATCACAGGGGTACCCTTCTAATGAAAAACTGTTTTTT.